Listed here are 29 T cell receptor beta chains from one sample, sequenced in a study of Ad26.COV2.S vaccination and SARS-CoV-2 variants. Treatment here: around 19 received Ad26.COV2.S at low or high dose, single or two shots; roughly five received placebo; per-sample allocation not given. Repertoires come from day 63 after the first vaccine or placebo injection. Assay used: immunoSEQ multiplex PCR; TCRdb lists only in-frame clones, some missing. The data contain 410,000 or so clones, about 93% of them singletons. The sample here was peripheral blood, taken in a trial of Ad26.COV2.S vaccine versus placebo. Source of these receptors: a person aged 18 to 59 who received the Ad26.COV2.S COVID-19 vaccine or a placebo.

The chain employs TRBV4-3 and TRBJ2-1; 9 bases align to TRBD2. The CDR3 runs 16 residues. The junction had 7 bases not matched to a gene; V was cut back by 0 bases and J by 7 bases. Per germline, CDR1 LGHNA and CDR2 YSLEER. The CDR3 region is CASSQEFGGRGNEQFF. The CDR3 DNA is TGCGCCAGCAGCCAAGAATTCGGCGGGAGGGGGAATGAGCAGTTCTTC.

This chain uses TRBV5-4 with TRBJ2-3, with TRBD2 identical over 14 bases. The CDR3 spans 18 residues. CDR1 SGHNT and CDR2 YYREEE come from the germline V gene (reference sequence). J was trimmed by 6 bases and V by 4 bases; bases with no gene match: 13. As DNA, the CDR3 is TGTGCCAGCAGCCGAGACCCCGGGACTAGCGGGAGAATGGATACGCAGTATTTT. It codes for CASSRDPGTSGRMDTQYF.

The genes are TRBV5-8 and TRBJ2-1, with D unclear. The CDR3 covers 17 residues. Germline V lookup: CDR1 SGHTS, CDR2 YDEGEE. Between the trimmed V and J ends, which lost 0 bases and 0 bases, there was a span of 13 bases. As DNA, the CDR3 is TGTGCCAGCAGCTTGGTTTCGGCGCTGAGCTCCTACAATGAGCAGTTCTTC. The encoded protein is CASSLVSALSSYNEQFF.

As for this clone: The identical CDR3 is also encoded by other nucleotide sequences in the sample. V gene TRBV14 combines with J gene TRBJ2-1; D gene unclear. Germline CDR1 and CDR2: SGHDN and FVKESK. CDR3 length: 13 amino acids. Trimming shortened V by 1 base and J by 7 bases, and 8 bases separated the two germline ends. The CDR3 region is CASSQVLGNEQFF. CDR3 coding DNA: TGTGCCAGCAGCCAAGTGCTCGGTAATGAGCAGTTCTTC.

The rearrangement uses TRBV9 and TRBJ2-2; a weak D match, TRBD2 (6 bases). The germline V gene has CDR1 SGDLS and CDR2 YYNGEE. The V gene lost 4 bases and the J gene lost 6 bases, with 19 bases spanning the gap. The CDR3 is 16 residues long. The chain's CDR3 is CASSNQFSGHPGELFF. Written as DNA, the CDR3 is TGTGCCAGCAGCAACCAGTTCAGCGGGCACCCCGGGGAGCTGTTTTTT. Complete variable domain (other parts from reference TRBV9 and TRBJ2-2): DSGVTQTPKHLITATGQRVTLRCSPRSGDLSVYWYQQSLDQGLQFLIQYYNGEERAKGNILERFSAQQFPDLHSELNLSSLELGDSALYFCASSNQFSGHPGELFFGEGSRLTVL.

The chain couples TRBV29-1 to TRBJ2-5, with 8 bases lining up with TRBD1. CDR3 length equals 11 residues. With V trimmed by 6 bases and J by 4 bases, 1 base remained unmatched. Germline V gives CDR1 SQVTM, CDR2 ANQGSEA. The CDR3 DNA reads as TGCAGCGTGGGGACAGGAGAGACCCAGTACTTC. This sequence encodes CSVGTGETQYF.

CDR3 bases: TGCGCCAGCAGCCCGGACAGCATGAACACTGAAGCTTTCTTT. Protein product: CASSPDSMNTEAFF. The genes are TRBV5-1 and TRBJ1-1; D is perhaps TRBD1 (6 bases). The length of the CDR3 is 14 residues. Germline CDR1 is SGHRS and CDR2 is YFSETQ. Trimming stripped 4 bases from V and 0 bases from J, with 10 bases between. Complete variable domain (other parts from reference TRBV5-1 and TRBJ1-1): KAGVTQTPRYLIKTRGQQVTLSCSPISGHRSVSWYQQTPGQGLQFLFEYFSETQRNKGNFPGRFSGRQFSNSRSEMNVSTLELGDSALYLCASSPDSMNTEAFFGQGTRLTVV.

About this clone: The same CDR3 also results from other DNA sequences found in this sample. The rearrangement joins TRBV7-3 to TRBJ2-7, with 9 positions matching TRBD1. V was pared by 3 bases and J by 2 bases, with 2 bases of the junction left unmatched. Germline V gene data show CDR1 as SGHTA and CDR2 as FQGTGA. The CDR3 loop spans 14 amino acids. The CDR3 nucleotides read TGTGCCAGCAGCTTCGGACAGGGGCCCTACGAGCAGTACTTC. Its translation is CASSFGQGPYEQYF. Filled out from reference TRBV7-3 and TRBJ2-7, the complete variable domain reads GAGVSQTPSNKVTEKGKYVELRCDPISGHTALYWYRQSLGQGPEFLIYFQGTGAADDSGLPNDRFFAVRPEGSVSTLKIQRTERGDSAVYLCASSFGQGPYEQYFGPGTRLTVT.

The chain carries TRBV29-1 and TRBJ2-7; 7 bases match TRBD1. The CDR3 loop spans 13 amino acids. Germline assignment: CDR1 SQVTM and CDR2 ANQGSEA. V shed 6 bases, J shed 3 bases, and the junction held 8 bases outside the gene matches. CDR3: CSVSRGGDYEQYF. The CDR3 DNA reads as TGCAGCGTCAGTAGAGGGGGCGACTACGAGCAGTACTTC.

The chain has TRBV7-9 and TRBJ2-7, with 9 bases matching TRBD1. The CDR3 totals 15 residues. CDR1 is SEHNR, CDR2 FQNEAQ, per germline (reference sequence). After removal of 4 bases from V and 5 bases from J, the junction contained 9 bases not matched to a gene. The CDR3 reads CASSSLQGAWDEQYF. The CDR3 DNA follows: TGTGCCAGCAGCTCCCTACAGGGGGCTTGGGACGAGCAGTACTTC.

This clone came up once. The V gene is TRBV29-1, the J gene TRBJ2-1; 11 bases fit TRBD2. Per the germline V gene, CDR1 is SQVTM and CDR2 is ANQGSEA. The CDR3 runs 15 residues. V gave up 0 bases and J gave up 5 bases; unmatched junction bases: 3. The CDR3 DNA reads as TGCAGCGTTGAAGAAATACTAGCGGGGGACAATGAGCAGTTCTTC. Its translation: CSVEEILAGDNEQFF.

The chain links TRBV6-5 to TRBJ1-6, with D perhaps TRBD1 (5 bases). Germline CDR1 MNHEY, CDR2 SVGAGI. Trimming removed 7 bases at V and 7 bases at J, with 8 bases between. The CDR3 is 12 residues long. DNA for the CDR3: TGTGCCAGCATGGGGGGGAATTCACCCCTCCACTTT. It translates to CASMGGNSPLHF.

Concerning this clone itself: At the DNA level, this CDR3 is encoded by other sequences in the same sample as well. This chain connects TRBV7-9 to TRBJ2-1; maybe TRBD2 (5 bases). Trimming pared 3 bases from V and 8 bases from J, leaving 5 bases between. Germline-derived CDR1 and CDR2 are SEHNR and FQNEAQ (reference sequence). CDR3 length: 11 amino acids. This chain's CDR3 is CASSFGDEQFF. CDR3 in DNA: TGTGCCAGCAGCTTCGGGGATGAGCAGTTCTTC.

As concerns this clone: The same CDR3 arises from other DNA sequences in this sample as well. The V gene is TRBV28, the J gene TRBJ1-5; no clear D gene. V shed 1 base and J shed 2 bases, with 3 bases lying between them. This CDR3 region has 13 residues. CDR1 and CDR2 (germline): MDHEN, SYDVKM. The CDR3 sequence is CASSLLGNQPQHF. CDR3 DNA: TGTGCCAGCAGTTTATTAGGCAATCAGCCCCAGCATTTT.

The V and J genes are TRBV7-9 and TRBJ2-1, with 7 bases lining up with TRBD1. From germline, CDR1 is SEHNR and CDR2 FQNEAQ (reference sequence). J was trimmed by 7 bases and V by 7 bases; bases with no gene match: 13. The CDR3 has 15 amino acids. The CDR3 loop is CASTTDRASGNEQFF. The CDR3 DNA sequence: TGTGCCAGCACCACCGACAGGGCCTCGGGGAATGAGCAGTTCTTC.

CDR3 DNA: TGTGCCAGCAGTTTAACCGGGATCTACAATGAGCAGTTCTTC. It is translated as CASSLTGIYNEQFF. The chain links TRBV28 to TRBJ2-1; D perhaps matches TRBD2 (5 bases). Per germline, CDR1 MDHEN and CDR2 SYDVKM. The CDR3 sequence is 14 residues long. V dropped 2 bases and J dropped 3 bases, with 8 bases sitting between them. The full variable domain, with the rest looked up from reference TRBV28 and TRBJ2-1, is DVKVTQSSRYLVKRTGEKVFLECVQDMDHENMFWYRQDPGLGLRLIYFSYDVKMKEKGDIPEGYSVSREKKERFSLILESASTNQTSMYLCASSLTGIYNEQFFGPGTRLTVL.

The rearrangement uses TRBV4-1 and TRBJ2-5, with D possibly called TRBD1 or TRBD2 (7 bases each). V lost 1 base to trimming and J lost 0 bases, with 15 bases between them. Germline lookup yields CDR1 MGHRA and CDR2 YSYEKL. The CDR3 totals 17 residues. CDR3 nucleotides: TGCGCCAGCAGCCAAGCCGGGCAGGGGGGGCACCAAGAGACCCAGTACTTC. It yields the protein CASSQAGQGGHQETQYF.

The chain combines TRBV15 with TRBJ1-3; D ambiguous. The CDR3 has 14 residues. Germline lookup yields CDR1 LNHNV and CDR2 YYDKDF (reference sequence). Trimming took 0 bases from V and 2 from J, leaving 5 bases between them. The CDR3 protein is CATSREETGNTIYF. CDR3 sequence (DNA): TGTGCCACCAGCAGAGAGGAGACTGGAAACACCATATATTTT. The full variable domain, rest sourced from reference TRBV15 and TRBJ1-3, is DAMVIQNPRYQVTQFGKPVTLSCSQTLNHNVMYWYQQKSSQAPKLLFHYYDKDFNNEADTPDNFQSRRPNTSFCFLDIRSPGLGDTAMYLCATSREETGNTIYFGEGSWLTVV.

V usage is TRBV28 and J usage is TRBJ2-2; 10 bases map to TRBD2. The germline CDR1 and CDR2 sequences are MDHEN and SYDVKM. V shed 4 bases, J shed 7 bases, and the junction held 21 bases outside the gene matches. This CDR3 has 20 residues. The CDR3 DNA follows: TGTGCCAGCAGTTCGGCCCACTTTGTGGCTAGCGGGAGTATAGGCGGGGAGCTGTTTTTT. It codes for CASSSAHFVASGSIGGELFF.

This chain joins TRBV6-4 and TRBJ2-1, with D perhaps matching TRBD2 (5 bases). Germline V gives CDR1 MRHNA, CDR2 SNTAGT. The CDR3 has 15 residues. The V gene lost 3 bases and the J gene lost 2 bases, with 11 bases spanning the gap. CDR3 sequence (DNA): TGTGCCAGCAGTGAAGAATACGGGACCTACAATGAGCAGTTCTTC. Translated: CASSEEYGTYNEQFF.

This chain connects TRBV3-1 (or the pseudogene TRBV3-2) to TRBJ2-7; possible D gene TRBD2, 6 bases. The V gene lost 1 base and the J gene lost 6 bases, with 13 bases spanning the gap. The CDR3 sequence is 14 residues long. The germline V gene has CDR1 LGHDT and CDR2 YNNKEL (reference sequence). The CDR3 sequence is CASSQALLGGEQYF. The CDR3 bases are TGTGCCAGCAGCCAAGCATTATTGGGGGGCGAGCAGTACTTC.

The chain is built from TRBV28 and TRBJ2-7, with 10 bases identical to TRBD2. Trimming removed 5 bases from V and 5 bases from J; junction bases left unmatched: 6. CDR3 length equals 14 residues. Germline V CDR1 and CDR2: MDHEN, SYDVKM. The CDR3, as DNA: TGTGCCAGCAGTCAGCGGGAGGGCCTCCACGAGCAGTACTTC. Protein product: CASSQREGLHEQYF.

The chain has TRBV6-5 and TRBJ1-5, with D perhaps TRBD1 (5 bases). CDR3 length: 15 amino acids. V was pared by 6 bases and J by 4 bases, with 16 bases between. CDR1 and CDR2 (germline): MNHEY, SVGAGI. The CDR3 DNA is TGTGCCAGCAGCCGCGTGGGGGTAGGGAATCAGCCCCAGCATTTT. It specifies CASSRVGVGNQPQHF.

The chain carries TRBV6-5 and TRBJ1-1, with 7 bases identical to TRBD1. The CDR3 length is 16 residues. Looked up from germline, CDR1 is MNHEY and CDR2 is SVGAGI. The ends lost 2 bases at V and 7 bases at J; junction bases unmatched: 13. The CDR3 DNA is TGTGCCAGCAGTTACACGAGTGGGAGAGGGGGCGGTGAAGCTTTCTTT. Translating gives CASSYTSGRGGGEAFF.

The chain joins TRBV30 to TRBJ2-1; D is undetermined. The length of the CDR3 is 15 residues. Trimming shortened V by 0 bases and J by 6 bases, and 15 bases separated the two germline ends. Looked up from germline, CDR1 is GTSNPN and CDR2 is SVGIG (reference sequence). Here the CDR3 reads CAWSVKTSISNEQFF. The CDR3 coding sequence is TGTGCCTGGAGTGTGAAGACGTCGATTAGCAATGAGCAGTTCTTC.

Details on this clone: The sample contains more than one DNA sequence encoding this CDR3. The chain combines TRBV10-3 with TRBJ2-7; tentatively, D is TRBD2 (5 bases). The germline V gene encodes CDR1 ENHRY and CDR2 SYGVKD. CDR3 length: 14 residues. The germline V and J ends were trimmed by 0 bases and 0 bases, with 6 bases remaining between them. Here the CDR3 reads CAISESGGSYEQYF. For the CDR3, the DNA is TGTGCCATCAGTGAGTCTGGAGGCTCCTACGAGCAGTACTTC.

The chain recombines TRBV6-5 with TRBJ1-6; D gene unclear. This CDR3 contains 15 residues. Germline CDR1 and CDR2: MNHEY and SVGAGI. With 7 bases removed from V and 4 bases from J, the gap between germline ends came to 14 bases. CDR3: CASTFGDPYNSPLHF. The CDR3 region has the DNA TGTGCCAGCACCTTTGGCGATCCTTATAATTCACCCCTCCACTTT.

The genes are TRBV11-3 and TRBJ1-1; D ambiguous. This CDR3 comprises 13 residues. Germline-derived CDR1 and CDR2 are SGHNT and YENEEA. V lost 8 bases, J lost 5 bases, and 15 bases lay in between. Here the CDR3 DNA reads TGTGCCAGCTCCGCCAACCGACAAACTGAAGCTTTCTTT. The encoded protein is CASSANRQTEAFF.

This chain joins TRBV30 and TRBJ1-1; TRBD1 might be the D (5 bases). V lost 2 bases and J lost 0, with 10 bases in between. The length of the CDR3 is 14 residues. Germline V lookup: CDR1 GTSNPN, CDR2 SVGIG (reference sequence). CDR3 protein: CAWSWTLLNTEAFF. In DNA, the CDR3 is TGTGCCTGGAGTTGGACATTGCTGAACACTGAAGCTTTCTTT. Full variable domain (remainder filled in from reference TRBV30 and TRBJ1-1): SQTIHQWPATLVQPVGSPLSLECTVEGTSNPNLYWYRQAAGRGLQLLFYSVGIGQISSEVPQNLSASRPQDRQFILSSKKLLLSDSGFYLCAWSWTLLNTEAFFGQGTRLTVV.